This T cell receptor (beta chain) stems from a study of T cell responses to AZD1222 COVID-19 vaccine. Germline CDR1 is SGHNT and CDR2 is YYREEE (reference sequence). Trimming took 7 bases from V and 7 from J; bases not matched to a gene: 11. The length of the CDR3 is 15 residues. The sample holds one count of this clone. The antigen is undetermined. Study findings and constraints: The repertoires were collected only after the peak T cell response. Only a handful of AZD1222 recipients, several in all, had baseline seropositivity. Vaccine-associated CD4 TCRs spanned spike, dominant at 160-218 and 743-854.

TCRdb's table, derived via immunoSEQ multiplex PCR, lists solely in-frame clones and lacks some. The sample contains about 150,000 clones, roughly 80% of which appear only once. The chain couples TRBV5-4 to TRBJ2-1, with 10 bases identical to TRBD2. The sequence derives from an adult in good health. The sample in question was peripheral blood, obtained on day 0 of MenACWY control vaccination. The CDR3 nucleotides are TGTGCCAGCGTCCCTAGCGGGGGCCGCCCGAATGAGCAGTTCTTC. Its translation is CASVPSGGRPNEQFF.